One sample yielded the 3 T cell receptor beta chains listed below, sequenced in a study of T cells in Graves' hyperthyroidism and ophthalmopathy. Researchers amplified the TCR beta CDR3 regions from RNA transcripts. The HTBI primer set drove a first-round RT-PCR of the TCR CDR3. TCRdb processed the multiplex PCR reads anew with MiXCR; each CDR3 protein has one entry. The sample records about 600,000 distinct CDR3 sequences, about 16% being singletons. The sequencing input was blood. These TCRs come from a woman aged 40 to 49 with Graves' ophthalmopathy.

V and J are TRBV4-1 and TRBJ1-4; TRBD1 might be the D (5 bases). This CDR3 region has 15 residues. CDR1 and CDR2 (germline): MGHRA, YSYEKL. V was pared by 2 bases and J by 8 bases, with 15 bases between. CDR3 DNA: TGCGCCAGCAGCCAATTCAGGGCTGGGCAGGAAAAACTGTTTTTT. This encodes CASSQFRAGQEKLFF.

This clonotype has a count of ten or more. The chain is built from TRBV20-1 and TRBJ2-5; TRBD2 agrees at 14 bases. The J segment lost 5 bases and the V segment lost 5 bases, leaving 4 bases of the junction unmatched. CDR3 length: 14 residues. Germline assignment: CDR1 DFQATT and CDR2 SNEGSKA (reference sequence). The CDR3 loop reads CSALRTSGRETQYF. CDR3 sequence (DNA): TGCAGTGCTCTCCGGACTAGCGGGAGGGAGACCCAGTACTTC.

J is TRBJ2-1 and V is TRBV20-1; weak D call: TRBD2 (7 bases). Trimming took off 0 bases at V and 1 base at J, with 13 bases between the two ends. In germline, CDR1 is DFQATT, CDR2 SNEGSKA (reference sequence). The CDR3 length is 16 residues. The DNA for the CDR3 is TGCAGTGCTAGAGATGGGGGGGCCGGGTCCTACAATGAGCAGTTCTTC. Amino acids: CSARDGGAGSYNEQFF.